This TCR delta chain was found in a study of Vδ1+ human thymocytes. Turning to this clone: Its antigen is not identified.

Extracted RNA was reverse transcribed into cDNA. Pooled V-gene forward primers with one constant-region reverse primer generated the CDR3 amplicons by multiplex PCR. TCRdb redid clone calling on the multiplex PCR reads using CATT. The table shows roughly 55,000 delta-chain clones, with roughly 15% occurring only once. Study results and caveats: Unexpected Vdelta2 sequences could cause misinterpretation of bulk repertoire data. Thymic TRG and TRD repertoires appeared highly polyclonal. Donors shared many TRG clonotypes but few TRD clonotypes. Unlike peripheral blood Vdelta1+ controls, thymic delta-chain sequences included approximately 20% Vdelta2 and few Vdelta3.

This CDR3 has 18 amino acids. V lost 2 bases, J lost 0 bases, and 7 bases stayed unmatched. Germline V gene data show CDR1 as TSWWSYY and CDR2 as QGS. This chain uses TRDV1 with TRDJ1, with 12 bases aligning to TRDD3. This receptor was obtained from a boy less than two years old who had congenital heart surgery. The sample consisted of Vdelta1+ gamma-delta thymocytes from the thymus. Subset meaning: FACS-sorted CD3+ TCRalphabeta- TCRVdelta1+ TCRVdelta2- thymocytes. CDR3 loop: CALGEFPGGYEYTDKLIF. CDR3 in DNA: TGTGCTCTTGGGGAATTCCCTGGGGGATACGAGTACACCGATAAACTCATCTTT.